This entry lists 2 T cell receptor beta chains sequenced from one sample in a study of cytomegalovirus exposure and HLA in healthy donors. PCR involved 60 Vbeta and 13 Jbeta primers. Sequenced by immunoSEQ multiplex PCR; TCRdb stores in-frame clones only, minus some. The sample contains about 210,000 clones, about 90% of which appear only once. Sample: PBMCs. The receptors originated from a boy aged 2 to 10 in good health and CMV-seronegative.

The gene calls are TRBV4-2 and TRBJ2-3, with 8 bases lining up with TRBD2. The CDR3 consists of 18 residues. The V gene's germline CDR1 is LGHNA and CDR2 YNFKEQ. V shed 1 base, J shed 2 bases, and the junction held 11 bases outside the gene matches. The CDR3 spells CASSQVSLGGEYTDTQYF. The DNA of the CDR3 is TGTGCCAGCAGCCAAGTCTCCCTCGGGGGGGAGTACACAGATACGCAGTATTTT.

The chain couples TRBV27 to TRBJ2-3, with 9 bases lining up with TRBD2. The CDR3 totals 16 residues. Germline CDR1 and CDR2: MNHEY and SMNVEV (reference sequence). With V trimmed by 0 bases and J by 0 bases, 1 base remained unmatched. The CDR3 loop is CASSLSSGRSTDTQYF. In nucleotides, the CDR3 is TGTGCCAGCAGTTTATCTAGCGGGAGAAGCACAGATACGCAGTATTTT.